This T cell receptor (beta chain) was sequenced for a study of cytomegalovirus exposure and HLA in healthy donors. Study background: Early released data comprised some 91 million unique TCRs from HLA-typed donors.

The V end was cut by 1 base, the J end by 1 base, with 5 bases between. Looked up from germline, CDR1 is KGHSH and CDR2 is LQKENI. This CDR3 contains 13 residues. The PCR was carried out with 60 Vbeta primers and 13 Jbeta primers. Measured with immunoSEQ multiplex PCR; TCRdb has only the in-frame clones, and not every one. The profile shows some 150,000 clones, around 82% of them singletons. This receptor was taken from a man in his forties in good health and CMV-seropositive. Sequenced: PBMCs. This chain links TRBV18 with TRBJ2-7; D ambiguous. The chain's CDR3 is CASSPLQSYEQYF. The CDR3 bases are TGTGCCAGCTCACCACTACAGTCCTACGAGCAGTACTTC.